This T cell receptor (beta chain) is drawn from a study of blood T cell repertoires in COVID-19. This CDR3 has 16 amino acids. Germline loops: CDR1 PRHDT, CDR2 FYEKMQ (reference sequence). V lost 5 bases and J lost 2; bases outside the gene matches: 11. Authors' methods: Quantification of nucleated cells was approximated via reference gene primer amplification. The protocol was immunoSEQ multiplex PCR, while the TCRdb copy is restricted to in-frame clones and leaves out a portion. That table is the source of V, J and clone size, and D and trimming were worked out from the DNA. The sample has 250,000 or so clones; just under 90% are singletons.

This chain connects TRBV13 to TRBJ1-1; the match to TRBD1 covers 7 bases. The sequenced material came from PBMCs or T cells enriched from blood (not recorded which). This receptor was taken from a woman younger than 45 with acute COVID-19. The CDR3 loop is CASSLIRTGINTEAFF. The DNA for the CDR3 is TGTGCCAGCAGCCTTATCCGGACAGGCATTAACACTGAAGCTTTCTTT.